What follows describes a single T cell receptor beta chain. The antigen remains unidentified. Germline-derived CDR1 and CDR2 are SGHDT and YYEEEE. V was shortened by 4 bases and J by 6 bases, with 14 bases between the two germline ends. CDR3 length equals 13 residues. The entry originates in a study of beta chain features in type 1 diabetes. The single heparinised draw taken from each donor contained approximately 120 mL of blood on average. Using CD45RO/CCR7/CD25/CD127/CD95/CD27, CD4+ naive, central memory, regulatory and stem cell-like memory cells were sorted. Overall study results and limits: Shorter TCRB CDR3s, moderately but significantly so, were found in Type 1 diabetes patients in all four CD4+ subsets. PCR, the amplification step, might favor shorter templates, equally in patients and controls. Researchers reported that naive, central memory and Treg TCRB repertoires appeared more similar in patients than in healthy donors.

Sequenced material consisted of expressed TCRB transcripts (all of the isolated RNA was reverse transcribed). Clones were sequenced by immunoSEQ multiplex PCR, and TCRdb holds only the in-frame ones, with some missing. This table holds a few hundred thousand clones, roughly 21% found once. Sequenced: naive CD4+ T cells from blood. The chain links TRBV5-6 to TRBJ2-7; D unclear. This TCR was recovered from a woman aged 40 to 50 with type 1 diabetes. The CDR3 region is CASSPGFGGEQYF. The CDR3 DNA reads TGTGCCAGCAGCCCCGGGTTTGGCGGCGAGCAGTACTTC.